These 3 T cell receptor beta chains originate from one sample sequenced in a study of beta chain features in type 1 diabetes. Expressed TCRB transcripts were sequenced because the isolated RNA had all been reverse transcribed beforehand. Measured with immunoSEQ multiplex PCR; TCRdb has only the in-frame clones, and not every one. The table lists 860,000 or so clones, about a sixth of them singletons. The sample taken for sequencing was naive CD4+ T cells from blood. The receptor source for this set is a woman in her late teens or twenties in good health.

The chain uses TRBV9 and TRBJ2-4; 9 nucleotides align to TRBD2. V lost 0 bases, J lost 7 bases, and 2 bases stayed unmatched. Germline CDR1 and CDR2: SGDLS and YYNGEE. The CDR3 is made up of 14 amino acids. The CDR3 loop is CASSVEAGGNIQYF. For the CDR3, the DNA is TGTGCCAGCAGCGTAGAGGCGGGGGGGAACATTCAGTACTTC.

The CDR3 sequence: CASSLMAGGYSYEQYF. The CDR3 region has the DNA TGTGCCAGCAGCCTGATGGCGGGAGGGTACTCCTACGAGCAGTACTTC. The chain has TRBV14 and TRBJ2-7; 9 bases fit TRBD2. V shed 4 bases, J shed 0 bases, and the junction held 7 bases outside the gene matches. CDR3 length: 16 amino acids. The V gene's germline CDR1 is SGHDN and CDR2 FVKESK.

V and J are TRBV29-1 and TRBJ2-2; the D is unclear. The V end lost 4 bases, the J end lost 0 bases, and 9 bases lay between the germline ends. CDR1 SQVTM and CDR2 ANQGSEA come from the germline V gene. There are 14 residues in the CDR3. CDR3 in amino acids: CSVGPRPNTGELFF. CDR3 nucleotide sequence: TGCAGCGTTGGACCCAGGCCGAACACCGGGGAGCTGTTTTTT.